This T cell receptor (beta chain) was sequenced for a study of blood T cell repertoires in COVID-19. The overall study: Spain, Italy and the United States supplied samples that represented acute and convalescent COVID-19.

Per the study methods: Nucleated cell counts were estimated from reference gene primer amplification. Sequencing was performed with immunoSEQ multiplex PCR; in TCRdb, only in-frame clones are kept and a portion is missing. From that table come the V and J calls and clone size; the DNA was used to work out D and trimming. The sample shows about 240,000 clones, roughly 91% of them seen only once. V shed 2 bases and J shed 3 bases, with 10 bases lying between them. The CDR3 totals 15 residues. CDR1 is LGHDT, CDR2 YNNKEL, per germline (reference sequence). Sequences were obtained from peripheral blood. The sequence derives from a man aged 25 to 40 with COVID-19, enrolled during active disease. V usage is TRBV3-1 (or the pseudogene TRBV3-2) and J usage is TRBJ1-4, with D hard to call. The CDR3 loop reads CASSQQTLPNEKLFF. In DNA form, the CDR3 reads TGTGCCAGCAGCCAACAAACCCTACCTAATGAAAAACTGTTTTTT.